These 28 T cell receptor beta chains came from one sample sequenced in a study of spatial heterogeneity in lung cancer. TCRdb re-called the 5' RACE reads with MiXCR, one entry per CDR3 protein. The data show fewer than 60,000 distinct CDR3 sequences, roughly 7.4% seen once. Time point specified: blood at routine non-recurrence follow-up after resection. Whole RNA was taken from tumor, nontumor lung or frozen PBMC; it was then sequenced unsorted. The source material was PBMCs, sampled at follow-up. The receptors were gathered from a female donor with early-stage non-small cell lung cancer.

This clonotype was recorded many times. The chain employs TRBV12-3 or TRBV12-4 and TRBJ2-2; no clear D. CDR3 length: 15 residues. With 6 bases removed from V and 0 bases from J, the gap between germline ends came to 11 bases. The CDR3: CASSSNNPNTGELFF. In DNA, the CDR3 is TGTGCCAGCAGCTCGAATAATCCGAACACCGGGGAGCTGTTTTTT.

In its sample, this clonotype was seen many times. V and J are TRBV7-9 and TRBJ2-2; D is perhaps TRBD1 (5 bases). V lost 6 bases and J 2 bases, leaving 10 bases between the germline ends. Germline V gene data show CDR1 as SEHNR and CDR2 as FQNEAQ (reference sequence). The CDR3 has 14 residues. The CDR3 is CASRQTDNTGELFF. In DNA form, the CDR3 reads TGTGCCAGCAGACAGACAGATAACACCGGGGAGCTGTTTTTT.

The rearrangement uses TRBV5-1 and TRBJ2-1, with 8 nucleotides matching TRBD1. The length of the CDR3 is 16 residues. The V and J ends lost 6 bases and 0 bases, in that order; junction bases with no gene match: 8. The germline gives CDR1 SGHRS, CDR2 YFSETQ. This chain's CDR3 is CASTRQGSSSYNEQFF. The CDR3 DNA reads TGCGCCAGCACCCGACAGGGGTCCAGCTCCTACAATGAGCAGTTCTTC.

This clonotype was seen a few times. The CDR3 sequence is CASSTDRSSYNEQFF. The CDR3 DNA sequence: TGTGCCAGTAGTACCGACAGGAGCTCCTACAATGAGCAGTTCTTC. This chain links TRBV19 with TRBJ2-1; D perhaps matches TRBD1 (6 bases). The CDR3 totals 15 residues. The germline CDR1 and CDR2 sequences are LNHDA and SQIVND (reference sequence). V lost 4 bases to trimming and J lost 0 bases, with 10 bases between them.

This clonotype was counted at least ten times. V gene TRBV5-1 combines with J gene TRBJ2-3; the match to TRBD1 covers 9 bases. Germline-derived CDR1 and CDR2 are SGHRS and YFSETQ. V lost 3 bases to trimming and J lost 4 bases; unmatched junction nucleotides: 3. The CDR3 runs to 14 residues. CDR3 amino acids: CASSSQGASDTQYF. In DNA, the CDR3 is TGCGCCAGCAGCTCACAGGGGGCTTCAGATACGCAGTATTTT.

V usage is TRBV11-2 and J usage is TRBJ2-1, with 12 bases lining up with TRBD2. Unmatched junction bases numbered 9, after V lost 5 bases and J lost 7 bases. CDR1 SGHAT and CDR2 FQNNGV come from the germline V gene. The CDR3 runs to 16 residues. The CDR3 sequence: CASSKTSGGTGNEQFF. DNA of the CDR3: TGTGCCAGCAGCAAGACTAGCGGGGGTACGGGTAATGAGCAGTTCTTC.

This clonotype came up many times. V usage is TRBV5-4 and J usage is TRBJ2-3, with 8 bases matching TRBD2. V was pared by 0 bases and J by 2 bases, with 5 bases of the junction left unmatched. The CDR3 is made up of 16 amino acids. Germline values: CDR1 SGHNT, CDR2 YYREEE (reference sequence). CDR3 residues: CASSLDGLAITDTQYF. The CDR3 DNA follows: TGTGCCAGCAGCTTGGATGGACTAGCTATCACAGATACGCAGTATTTT.

CDR3 nucleotide sequence: TGTGCCAGCAGGAGTAGCGGGAACCACGGCGAGCAGTACTTC. Amino acids: CASRSSGNHGEQYF. The chain employs TRBV6-5 and TRBJ2-7; 8 nucleotides line up with TRBD2. CDR1 and CDR2 from the germline V gene are MNHEY and SVGAGI. Trimming took 6 bases from V and 6 from J; bases not matched to a gene: 10. This CDR3 region has 14 residues.

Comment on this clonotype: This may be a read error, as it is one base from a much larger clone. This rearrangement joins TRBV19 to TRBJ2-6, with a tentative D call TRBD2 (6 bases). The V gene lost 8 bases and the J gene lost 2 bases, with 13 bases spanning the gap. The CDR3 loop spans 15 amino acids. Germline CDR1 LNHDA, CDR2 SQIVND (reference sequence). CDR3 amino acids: CASWGRRPGANVLTF. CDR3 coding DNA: TGTGCCAGTTGGGGGAGGCGACCTGGGGCCAACGTCCTGACTTTC.

The CDR3 protein is CASSSGAGANVLTF. The CDR3 DNA follows: TGTGCCAGCAGCTCGGGCGCTGGGGCCAACGTCCTGACTTTC. The chain couples TRBV7-7 to TRBJ2-6; no clear D. The germline V gene has CDR1 SSHAT and CDR2 FNYEAQ (reference sequence). The germline V and J ends were trimmed by 4 bases and 2 bases, with 6 bases remaining between them. The CDR3 is 14 residues long.

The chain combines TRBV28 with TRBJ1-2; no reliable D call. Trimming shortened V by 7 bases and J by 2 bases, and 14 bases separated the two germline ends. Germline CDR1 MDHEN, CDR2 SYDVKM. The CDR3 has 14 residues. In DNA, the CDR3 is TGTGCCAGCACTCCGTCCCCCCTGAACTATGGCTACACCTTC. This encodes CASTPSPLNYGYTF.

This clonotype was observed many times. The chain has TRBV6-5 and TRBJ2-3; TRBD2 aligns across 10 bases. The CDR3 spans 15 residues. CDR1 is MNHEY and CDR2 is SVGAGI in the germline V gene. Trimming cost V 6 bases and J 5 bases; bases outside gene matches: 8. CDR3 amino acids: CASRASGGAGDTQYF. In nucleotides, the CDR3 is TGTGCCAGCAGAGCGAGCGGGGGGGCCGGAGATACGCAGTATTTT.

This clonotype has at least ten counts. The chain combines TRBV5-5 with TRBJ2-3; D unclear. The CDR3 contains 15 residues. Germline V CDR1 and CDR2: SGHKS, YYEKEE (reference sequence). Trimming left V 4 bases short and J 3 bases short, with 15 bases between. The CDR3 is CASSLSGDGTDTQYF. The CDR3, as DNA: TGTGCCAGCAGCCTGAGTGGGGATGGGACAGATACGCAGTATTTT.

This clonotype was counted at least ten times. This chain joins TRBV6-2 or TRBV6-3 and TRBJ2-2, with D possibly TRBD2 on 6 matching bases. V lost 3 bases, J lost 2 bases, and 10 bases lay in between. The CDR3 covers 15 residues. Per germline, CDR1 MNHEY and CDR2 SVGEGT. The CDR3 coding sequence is TGTGCCAGCAGTTATAGGGACTTCAACACCGGGGAGCTGTTTTTT. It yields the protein CASSYRDFNTGELFF.

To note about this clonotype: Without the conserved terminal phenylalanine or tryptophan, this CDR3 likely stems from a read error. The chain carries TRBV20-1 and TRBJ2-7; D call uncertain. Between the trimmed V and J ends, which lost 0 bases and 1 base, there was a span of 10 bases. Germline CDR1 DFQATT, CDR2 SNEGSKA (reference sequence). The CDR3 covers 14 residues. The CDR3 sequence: CSARDLVGSYEQYY. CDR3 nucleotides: TGCAGTGCTAGAGATCTTGTCGGATCCTACGAGCAGTACTAC.

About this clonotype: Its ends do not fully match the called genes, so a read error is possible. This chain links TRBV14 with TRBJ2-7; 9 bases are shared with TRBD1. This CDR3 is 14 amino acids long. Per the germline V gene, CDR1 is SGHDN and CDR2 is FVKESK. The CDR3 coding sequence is TGTGCCAGCAGCCTCATGGGACAGGGAGCCCGTATGCACTTC. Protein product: CASSLMGQGARMHF.

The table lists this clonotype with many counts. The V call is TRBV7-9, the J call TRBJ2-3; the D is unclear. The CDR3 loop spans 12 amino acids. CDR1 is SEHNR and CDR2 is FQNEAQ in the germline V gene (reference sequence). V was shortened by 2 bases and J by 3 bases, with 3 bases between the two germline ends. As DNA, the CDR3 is TGTGCCAGCAGCTTATATACAGATACGCAGTATTTT. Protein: CASSLYTDTQYF.

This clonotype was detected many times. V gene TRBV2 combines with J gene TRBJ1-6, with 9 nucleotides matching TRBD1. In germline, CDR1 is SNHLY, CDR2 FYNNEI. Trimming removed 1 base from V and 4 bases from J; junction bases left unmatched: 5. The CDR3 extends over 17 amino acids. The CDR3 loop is CASSEVIGQGYNSPLHF. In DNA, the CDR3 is TGTGCCAGCAGTGAAGTTATAGGACAGGGGTATAATTCACCCCTCCACTTT.

The CDR3 protein is CASHDRGLADTQYF. The CDR3 region has the DNA TGTGCCAGTCACGACAGGGGATTGGCAGATACGCAGTATTTT. The gene calls are TRBV2 and TRBJ2-3, with TRBD1 identical over 8 bases. Per germline, CDR1 SNHLY and CDR2 FYNNEI. The CDR3 loop spans 14 amino acids. With V trimmed by 9 bases and J by 4 bases, 9 bases remained unmatched.

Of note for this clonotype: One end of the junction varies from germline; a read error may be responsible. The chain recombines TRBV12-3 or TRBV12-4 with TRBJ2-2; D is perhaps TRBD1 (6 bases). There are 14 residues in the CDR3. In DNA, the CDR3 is TGTGTCAGCAGTCCGGGACAAAGGACCGGGGAGCTGTTTTTT. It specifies CVSSPGQRTGELFF.

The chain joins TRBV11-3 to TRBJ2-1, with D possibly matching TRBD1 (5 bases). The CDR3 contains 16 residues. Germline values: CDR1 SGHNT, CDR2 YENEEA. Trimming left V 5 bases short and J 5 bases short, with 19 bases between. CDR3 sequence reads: CASSPLQTALNNEQFF. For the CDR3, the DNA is TGTGCCAGCAGCCCCCTTCAGACAGCCTTAAACAATGAGCAGTTCTTC.

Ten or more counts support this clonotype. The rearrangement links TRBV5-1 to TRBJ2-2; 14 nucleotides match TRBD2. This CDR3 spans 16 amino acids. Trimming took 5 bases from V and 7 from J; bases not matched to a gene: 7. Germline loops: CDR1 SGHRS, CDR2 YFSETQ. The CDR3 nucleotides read TGCGCCAGCAGACCCGGACTAGCGGGGGGCGTCGGGGAGCTGTTTTTT. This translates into CASRPGLAGGVGELFF.

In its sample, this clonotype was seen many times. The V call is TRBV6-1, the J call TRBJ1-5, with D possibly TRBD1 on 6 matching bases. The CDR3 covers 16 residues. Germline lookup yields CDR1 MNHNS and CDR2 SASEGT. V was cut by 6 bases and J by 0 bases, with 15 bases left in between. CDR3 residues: CASSTGSAPSNQPQHF. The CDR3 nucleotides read TGTGCCAGCAGCACAGGGAGCGCACCTAGCAATCAGCCCCAGCATTTT.

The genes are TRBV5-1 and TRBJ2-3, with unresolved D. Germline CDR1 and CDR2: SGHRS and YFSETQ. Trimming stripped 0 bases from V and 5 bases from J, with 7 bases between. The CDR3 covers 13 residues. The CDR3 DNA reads TGCGCCAGCAGCTTGGGCCCCGGAGATACGCAGTATTTT. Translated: CASSLGPGDTQYF.

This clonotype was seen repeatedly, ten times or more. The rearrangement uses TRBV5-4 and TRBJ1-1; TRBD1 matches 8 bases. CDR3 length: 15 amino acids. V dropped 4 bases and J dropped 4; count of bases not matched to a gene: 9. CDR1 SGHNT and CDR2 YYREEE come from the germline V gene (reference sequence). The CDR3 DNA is TGTGCCAGCAGCGGGGCTGACAGGGGACCCACTGAAGCTTTCTTT. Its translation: CASSGADRGPTEAFF.

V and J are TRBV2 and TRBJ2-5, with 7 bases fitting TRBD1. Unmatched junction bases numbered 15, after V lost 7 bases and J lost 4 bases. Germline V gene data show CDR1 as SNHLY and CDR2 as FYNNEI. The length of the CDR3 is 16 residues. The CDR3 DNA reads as TGTGCCAGCACCGCCGAGGGGGCGATTTTTGGAGAGACCCAGTACTTC. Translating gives CASTAEGAIFGETQYF.

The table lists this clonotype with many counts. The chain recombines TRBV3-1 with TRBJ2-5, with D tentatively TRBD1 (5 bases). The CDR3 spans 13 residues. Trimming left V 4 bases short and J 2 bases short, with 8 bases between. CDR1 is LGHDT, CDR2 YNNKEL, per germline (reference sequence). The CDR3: CASSRDRQETQYF. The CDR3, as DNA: TGTGCCAGCAGCCGTGACAGACAAGAGACCCAGTACTTC.

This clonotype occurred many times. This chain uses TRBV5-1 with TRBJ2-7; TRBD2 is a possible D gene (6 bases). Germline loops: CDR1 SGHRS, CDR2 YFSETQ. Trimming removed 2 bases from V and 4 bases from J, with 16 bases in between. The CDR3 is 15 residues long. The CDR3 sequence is CASSFKQRGGYEQYF. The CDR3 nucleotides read TGCGCCAGCAGCTTCAAGCAAAGGGGAGGATACGAGCAGTACTTC.